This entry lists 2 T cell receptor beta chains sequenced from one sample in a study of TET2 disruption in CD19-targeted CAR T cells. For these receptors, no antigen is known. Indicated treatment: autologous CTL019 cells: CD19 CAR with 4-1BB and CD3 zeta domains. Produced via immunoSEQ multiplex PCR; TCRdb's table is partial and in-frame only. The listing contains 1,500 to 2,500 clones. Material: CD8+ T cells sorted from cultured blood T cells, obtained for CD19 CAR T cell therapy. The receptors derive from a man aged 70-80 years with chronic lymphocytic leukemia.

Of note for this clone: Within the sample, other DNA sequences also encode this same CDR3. CDR3 loop: CASSPGTLGGETAFF. Partial CDR3 DNA: TGTGCCAGCAGCCCCGGGACTCTTGGGGGGGAGACA. The chain uses TRBV7-3 and TRBJ1-1, with TRBD1 as a possible D gene (5 bases). The CDR3 end is not reached by the read, which stops 3 residues before it; the germline J gene fills it in. This CDR3 is 15 amino acids long. Germline V gives CDR1 SGHTA, CDR2 FQGTGA. Filled out from reference TRBV7-3 and TRBJ1-1, the complete variable domain reads GAGVSQTPSNKVTEKGKYVELRCDPISGHTALYWYRQSLGQGPEFLIYFQGTGAADDSGLPNDRFFAVRPEGSVSTLKIQRTERGDSAVYLCASSPGTLGGETAFFGQGTRLTVV.

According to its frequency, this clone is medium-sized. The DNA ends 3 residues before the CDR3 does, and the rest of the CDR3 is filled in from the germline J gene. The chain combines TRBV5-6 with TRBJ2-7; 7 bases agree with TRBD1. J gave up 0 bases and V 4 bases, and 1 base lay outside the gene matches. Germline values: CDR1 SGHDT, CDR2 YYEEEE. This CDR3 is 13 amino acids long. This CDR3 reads CASSGDSSYEQYF. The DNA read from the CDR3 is TGTGCCAGCAGCGGGGACAGCTCCTACGAG. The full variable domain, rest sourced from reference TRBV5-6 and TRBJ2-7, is DAGVTQSPTHLIKTRGQQVTLRCSPKSGHDTVSWYQQALGQGPQFIFQYYEEEERQRGNFPDRFSGHQFPNYSSELNVNALLLGDSALYLCASSGDSSYEQYFGPGTRLTVT.